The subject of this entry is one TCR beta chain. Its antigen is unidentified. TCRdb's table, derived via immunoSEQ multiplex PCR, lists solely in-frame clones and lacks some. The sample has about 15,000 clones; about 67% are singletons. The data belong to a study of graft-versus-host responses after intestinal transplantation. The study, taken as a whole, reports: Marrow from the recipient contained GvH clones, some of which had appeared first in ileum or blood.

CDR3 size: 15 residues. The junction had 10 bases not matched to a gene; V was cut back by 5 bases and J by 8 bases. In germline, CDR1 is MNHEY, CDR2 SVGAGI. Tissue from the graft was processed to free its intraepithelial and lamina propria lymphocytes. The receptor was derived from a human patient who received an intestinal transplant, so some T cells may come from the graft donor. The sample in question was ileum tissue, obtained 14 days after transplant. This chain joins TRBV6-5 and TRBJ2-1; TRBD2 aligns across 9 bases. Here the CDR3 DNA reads TGTGCCAGCAGTCTAGCCGGGACTAGCTTGGATGAGCAGTTCTTC. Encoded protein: CASSLAGTSLDEQFF.